This T cell receptor (beta chain) was profiled in a study of CD8 T cells in Susac syndrome. General observations from the study: As acknowledged by the study, its TCR sequencing and HLA analysis included a relatively small number of individuals.

Random hexamers were used to reverse transcribe the RNA input (about 0.5 to 1 ug). TCRdb fed the immunoSEQ multiplex PCR reads into MiXCR, producing one record per CDR3 protein. The top ten clones hold about 0.1% of a sample with around 190,000 distinct CDR3 sequences, approximately 93% of them seen once. Points on this clonotype: What it binds is unknown.

CD8+ and CD4+ T cells from blood underwent TCR beta sequencing. The control participants were healthy donors, and these controls were matched with respect to both age and sex. The CD8+ and CD4+ T cells were negatively isolated, with the TEMRA cells enriched by FACS. The source is a human donor in good health. Sequenced input: CD4+ T cells from PBMCs.

CDR3 loop: CASSVGGPVAGELFF. CDR3 coding DNA: TGTGCCAGCAGCGTGGGGGGACCCGTCGCCGGGGAGCTGTTTTTT. V is TRBV9 and J is TRBJ2-2; tentatively, D is TRBD2 (6 bases). The CDR3 is made up of 15 amino acids. Between the trimmed V and J ends, which lost 2 bases and 6 bases, there was a span of 14 bases. Germline loops: CDR1 SGDLS, CDR2 YYNGEE.